Each of the 2 T cell receptor beta chains below was sequenced from the same sample in a study of T cells in Graves' hyperthyroidism and ophthalmopathy. RNA transcripts yielded amplified TCR beta CDR3 regions. RT-PCR in the first round (using the HTBI primer set) targeted the TCR CDR3. TCRdb itself ran the multiplex PCR reads through MiXCR, one entry per CDR3 protein. The repertoire holds around 240,000 distinct CDR3 sequences, with approximately 16% as singletons. What was sequenced was blood. All receptors come from a woman aged 18-35 years with Graves' ophthalmopathy.

This clonotype was found many times. The chain carries TRBV28 and TRBJ1-1; no clear D gene. V gave up 3 bases and J gave up 1 base, with 9 bases separating them. The CDR3 is made up of 14 amino acids. Germline V lookup: CDR1 MDHEN, CDR2 SYDVKM. The CDR3 nucleotides are TGTGCCAGCAGTTTCTTAGAGGGGAACACTGAAGCTTTCTTT. The encoded protein is CASSFLEGNTEAFF.

The chain has TRBV28 and TRBJ2-5, with D hard to call. From germline, CDR1 is MDHEN and CDR2 SYDVKM. The ends were cut back, 7 bases at V and 0 bases at J, with 12 bases in the middle. The CDR3 has 14 amino acids. CDR3 coding DNA: TGTGCCAGCATCTCCCGGGTCTACCAAGAGACCCAGTACTTC. Translation gives CASISRVYQETQYF.